This T cell receptor (beta chain) was found in a study of T cell changes during pregnancy in multiple sclerosis. CDR1 and CDR2 from the germline V gene are MNHEY and SVGAGI. Trimming left V 2 bases short and J 3 bases short, with 14 bases between. This CDR3 has 16 residues. Here immunoSEQ multiplex PCR was the method, and the copy in TCRdb shows in-frame clones only, minus some. The sample holds 40,000 to 55,000 clones, about 89% seen once. This clonotype was obtained from a female donor with multiple sclerosis, enrolled in a pregnancy study. Sequencing was performed on CD4+ T cells from peripheral blood mononuclear cells, taken in the first trimester of pregnancy. This chain links TRBV6-5 with TRBJ2-1; D may be TRBD2 (6 bases). CDR3 in amino acids: CASSYTGTGDYNEQFF. CDR3 nucleotides: TGTGCCAGCAGTTACACCGGGACTGGGGACTACAATGAGCAGTTCTTC.